This T cell receptor beta chain was retrieved from a study of blood T cells in healthy people across ages. Then a second PCR, running about 7 to 11 cycles, was carried out with a sample-barcoded 5' primer and a J-beta primer mix. TCRdb redid the calling of the 5' RACE reads with MiXCR, one entry per CDR3 protein. The sample lists approximately 780,000 distinct CDR3 sequences; around 24% were seen once. At least 7 million PBMCs were isolated per sample. Germline trimming cut 6 bases from V and 6 bases from J; bases unmatched to any gene: 6. Germline CDR1 and CDR2: ENHRY and SYGVKD. There are 14 residues in the CDR3. This sample also appeared in a second study, on T cells of mothers and their children.

The sample was blood. The chain links TRBV10-3 to TRBJ2-2; TRBD1 aligns across 8 bases. This sequence was found in a boy younger than 18 in good health. Here the CDR3 DNA reads TGTGCCATCAGCCTGACAGGGGTGGCCGGGGAGCTGTTTTTT. Protein: CAISLTGVAGELFF.